This T cell receptor (beta chain) was found in a study of cytomegalovirus exposure and HLA in healthy donors. Overall study context: Later, an analysis reported that the 130 or so validation repertoires had used the same platform as the roughly 680 first-cohort repertoires. Study-wide results and caveats: Within the 130 or so validation repertoires, first-cohort TCR clusters tended to co-occur, according to a later analysis. Researchers catalogued about 160 TCR beta chains as cytomegalovirus-associated.

Repertoires were generated with immunoSEQ multiplex PCR, while TCRdb's copy carries only in-frame clones and drops some. This table has roughly 150,000 clones, around 90% appearing once. Trimming stripped 5 bases from V and 4 bases from J, with 14 bases between. The CDR3 loop spans 14 amino acids. CDR1 MDHEN and CDR2 SYDVKM come from the germline V gene. Comment on this clone: Its antigen is as yet unknown.

This chain uses TRBV28 with TRBJ1-2; D call uncertain. The clonotype originates from a man aged 18 to 35 in good health and CMV-seropositive. The sequenced material came from PBMCs. CDR3 DNA sequence: TGTGCCAGCAGTCCGACGGAGCCTTTCTATGGCTACACCTTC. Translation gives CASSPTEPFYGYTF.